These 15 T cell receptor beta chains share one sample of origin, sequenced in a study of a mutant IDH1 vaccine in newly diagnosed glioma. The time point: baseline, week 1 (first vaccination visit). Treatment: pre-vaccination baseline after standard-of-care therapy. Sequencing used immunoSEQ multiplex PCR; TCRdb keeps in-frame clones, though not all of them. The profile covers fewer than 50,000 clones, with 80% to 95% appearing a single time and roughly 18% taken by the ten largest. Sequenced material: PBMCs, taken from a glioma patient treated with radiotherapy, temozolomide or both. These TCRs come from a man aged 18 to 29 with glioma.

J is TRBJ1-5 and V is TRBV18, with 7 nucleotides matching TRBD1. The CDR3 is 16 amino acids. Germline V gene lookup returns CDR1 KGHSH and CDR2 LQKENI. V shed 3 bases and J 1 base; nucleotides not matched to a gene: 6. CDR3 amino acids: CASSPYLDRSNQPQHF. The CDR3 DNA sequence: TGTGCCAGCTCACCCTACTTGGACAGGAGCAATCAGCCCCAGCATTTT.

A single count supports this clone. The chain has TRBV9 and TRBJ1-1, with 10 bases lining up with TRBD1. The CDR3 runs to 13 residues. Trimming took 0 bases from V and 11 from J; bases not matched to a gene: 4. Germline CDR1 reads SGDLS; CDR2 reads YYNGEE. The CDR3 nucleotides read TGTGCCAGCAGCGTAGGCGGGACAGGGGCCGCTTTCTTT. It codes for CASSVGGTGAAFF.

The V gene is TRBV29-1, the J gene TRBJ2-1; no firm D call. Germline V lookup: CDR1 SQVTM, CDR2 ANQGSEA. Between the trimmed V and J ends, which lost 1 base and 0 bases, there was a span of 7 bases. The CDR3 length is 14 residues. In nucleotides, the CDR3 is TGCAGCGTTGAAGTAGGAAGCTCCTACAATGAGCAGTTCTTC. This codes for CSVEVGSSYNEQFF.

The J gene is TRBJ1-1, the V gene TRBV28; no definite D call. Per germline, CDR1 MDHEN and CDR2 SYDVKM. V lost 2 bases and J lost 7, with 8 bases in between. This CDR3 has 12 amino acids. The CDR3 reads CASSLAVGEAFF. CDR3 coding DNA: TGTGCCAGCAGTTTAGCCGTGGGTGAAGCTTTCTTT.

Only a few counts were recorded for this clone. V and J are TRBV6-5 and TRBJ1-1; 8 bases line up with TRBD1. The CDR3 sequence is 14 residues long. The junction had 11 bases not matched to a gene; V was cut back by 6 bases and J by 8 bases. Germline CDR1 and CDR2: MNHEY and SVGAGI. The chain's CDR3 is CASSLGPRTGEAFF. CDR3 bases: TGTGCCAGCAGCCTGGGCCCGAGGACAGGGGAAGCTTTCTTT.

The chain joins TRBV4-3 to TRBJ2-2, with D tentatively TRBD1 (6 bases). Germline-derived CDR1 and CDR2 are LGHNA and YSLEER. Trimming cost V 4 bases and J 1 base, with 16 bases left between them. The length of the CDR3 is 17 residues. The CDR3 here is CASSRETGTRNTGELFF. For the CDR3, the DNA is TGCGCCAGCAGCCGCGAGACCGGGACACGGAACACCGGGGAGCTGTTTTTT.

J is TRBJ2-7 and V is TRBV28, with 8 bases lining up with TRBD2. CDR1 and CDR2 (germline): MDHEN, SYDVKM. The CDR3 contains 14 residues. J gave up 2 bases and V 5 bases, and 5 bases lay outside the gene matches. Here the CDR3 DNA reads TGTGCCAGCAGTCTAAGACTAGCGACCTACGAGCAGTACTTC. It translates to CASSLRLATYEQYF.

This rearrangement joins TRBV7-6 to TRBJ2-5; TRBD2 matches 8 bases. The length of the CDR3 is 15 residues. Germline V gene data show CDR1 as SGHVS and CDR2 as FNYEAQ. V lost 5 bases to trimming and J lost 4 bases; unmatched junction nucleotides: 9. The DNA of the CDR3 is TGTGCCAGCAGCGCGGGACTAGTCTTGGGAGAGACCCAGTACTTC. Its protein product is CASSAGLVLGETQYF.

The chain is built from TRBV29-1 and TRBJ2-5, with D possibly being TRBD2 (7 bases). There are 15 residues in the CDR3. The germline gives CDR1 SQVTM, CDR2 ANQGSEA. V gave up 7 bases and J gave up 5 bases, with 23 bases separating them. The CDR3 here is CSAHPGAQGGETQYF. In DNA form, the CDR3 reads TGCAGCGCCCACCCGGGGGCTCAGGGAGGGGAGACCCAGTACTTC.

The chain combines TRBV30 with TRBJ1-1; D call uncertain. V was trimmed by 2 bases and J by 4 bases, leaving 14 bases between them. CDR3 size: 14 residues. Germline values: CDR1 GTSNPN, CDR2 SVGIG (reference sequence). The CDR3 bases are TGTGCCTGGAGTTTGGCGGCCCGGGGCACTGAAGCTTTCTTT. Protein product: CAWSLAARGTEAFF.

The V call is TRBV29-1, the J call TRBJ1-1; D may be TRBD1 (6 bases). This CDR3 region has 14 residues. V lost 5 bases, J lost 1 base, and 14 bases lay in between. The germline V gene encodes CDR1 SQVTM and CDR2 ANQGSEA. DNA for the CDR3: TGCAGCGTTCACAGGGTTCTGGGGAACACTGAAGCTTTCTTT. The encoded protein is CSVHRVLGNTEAFF.

The gene calls are TRBV30 and TRBJ2-1, with D maybe TRBD2 (6 bases). V was trimmed by 2 bases and J by 3 bases, leaving 11 bases between them. The CDR3 extends over 14 amino acids. CDR1 and CDR2 from the germline V gene are GTSNPN and SVGIG (reference sequence). The CDR3 DNA reads as TGTGCCTGGAGTAAAAGCGGGCGCTACAATGAGCAGTTCTTC. Its translation is CAWSKSGRYNEQFF.

CDR3: CASSKSGTTTYNEQFF. The CDR3 DNA follows: TGTGCCAGCAGCAAAAGCGGGACAACCACCTACAATGAGCAGTTCTTC. The rearrangement joins TRBV7-2 to TRBJ2-1; possibly TRBD2 for D (7 bases). Germline V gene lookup returns CDR1 SGHTA and CDR2 FQGNSA. V dropped 5 bases and J dropped 2 bases, with 16 bases sitting between them. The CDR3 covers 16 residues.

This clone was seen a few times. CDR3 sequence (DNA): TGCGCCAGCAGCCGAACAGGGAATCAGCCCCAGCATTTT. Amino acids: CASSRTGNQPQHF. The chain joins TRBV5-1 to TRBJ1-5, with D possibly being TRBD1 (6 bases). The germline gives CDR1 SGHRS, CDR2 YFSETQ. The CDR3 covers 13 residues. The germline V and J ends were trimmed by 4 bases and 4 bases, with 9 bases remaining between them.

The chain combines TRBV5-8 with TRBJ1-2; 10 nucleotides align to TRBD1. Germline CDR1 is SGHTS and CDR2 is YDEGEE. The CDR3 length is 15 residues. V shed 5 bases, J shed 3 bases, and the junction held 7 bases outside the gene matches. In DNA form, the CDR3 reads TGTGCCAGCAGTCGTGGGACAGGGGTAGACTATGGCTACACCTTC. It yields the protein CASSRGTGVDYGYTF.